A selection of T cell receptor beta chains follows, all from one sample in a study of blood T cells in healthy people across ages. TCRdb fed the 5' RACE reads into MiXCR, producing one record per CDR3 protein. The sample consists of about a million distinct CDR3 sequences, 48% of them appearing once. Source material: blood. These receptor sequences come from a man younger than 40 in good health. Each CDR3 is given with its conserved first and last residue. Fields, in order: clone size, D gene, J gene, V gene, CDR3 protein, CDR3 DNA. The D gene is left open where the match is weak. The listing skips clone size in some rows; elsewhere it reads once, few, many or a size class.

>few|TRBD1|TRBJ2-7|TRBV29-1
CSVEGDRGSYEQYF
TGCAGCGTTGAAGGGGACAGGGGGTCCTACGAGCAGTACTTC
>.|.|TRBJ2-7|TRBV24-1
CATQRDGGYEQYF
TGTGCCACCCAACGGGACGGAGGATACGAGCAGTACTTC
>few|.|TRBJ2-5|TRBV29-1
CSVKSETQYF
TGCAGCGTGAAATCGGAGACCCAGTACTTC
>.|.|TRBJ2-3|TRBV5-5
CASSPGDSVDTQYF
TGTGCCAGCAGCCCCGGTGATAGCGTCGATACGCAGTATTTT
>.|.|TRBJ2-7|TRBV5-6
CASSLGPTDEQYF
TGTGCCAGCAGCTTGGGGCCCACGGACGAGCAGTACTTC
>.|.|TRBJ1-2|TRBV4-3
CASSQIDSNYDYTF
TGCGCCAGCAGCCAAATAGACAGTAACTATGACTACACCTTC
>.|TRBD2|TRBJ2-3|TRBV12-3/TRBV12-4
CASASGLTTDTQYF
TGTGCCAGCGCCTCGGGACTAACCACAGATACGCAGTATTTT
>.|TRBD1|TRBJ1-1|TRBV5-1
CASSWTTGSTEAFF
TGCGCCAGCAGCTGGACGACAGGGAGTACTGAAGCTTTCTTT
>.|.|TRBJ2-7|TRBV12-3/TRBV12-4
CASSTHGLGLYEQYF
TGTGCCAGCAGTACCCACGGACTGGGTCTCTACGAGCAGTACTTC
>.|TRBD2|TRBJ2-5|TRBV27
CASSPYPLAGGHETQYF
TGTGCCAGCAGTCCTTACCCTCTGGCGGGGGGGCATGAGACCCAGTACTTC
>.|.|TRBJ1-2|TRBV18
CASSFELYGYTF
TGTGCCAGCTCATTCGAGCTGTATGGCTACACCTTC
>.|.|TRBJ2-7|TRBV6-5
CASSTQGRQYF
TGTGCCAGCAGTACCCAGGGGCGACAGTACTTC
>.|.|TRBJ1-1|TRBV7-2
CASSWSNTEAFF
TGTGCCAGCAGTTGGTCGAACACTGAAGCTTTCTTT
>.|.|TRBJ2-3|TRBV24-1
CATRTGLGTDTQYF
TGTGCCACCAGGACGGGACTCGGCACAGATACGCAGTATTTT
>once|.|TRBJ1-3|TRBV6-5
CASSSGASGNTIYF
TGTGCCAGCAGTTCGGGGGCCTCTGGAAACACCATATATTTT
>.|.|TRBJ2-7|TRBV4-2
CASSQFQGGSYEQYF
TGTGCCAGCAGCCAATTCCAGGGGGGGTCCTACGAGCAGTACTTC
>few|TRBD2|TRBJ2-1|TRBV28
CASSTSGRLFDEQFF
TGTGCCAGCAGCACTAGCGGGAGATTGTTCGATGAGCAGTTCTTC
>few|.|TRBJ1-5|TRBV20-1
CSAKRHGPNNQPQHF
TGCAGTGCTAAGAGACACGGCCCGAACAATCAGCCCCAGCATTTT
>.|TRBD1|TRBJ2-7|TRBV7-2
CASSFKTGGPYEQYF
TGTGCCAGCAGCTTCAAGACAGGGGGCCCCTACGAGCAGTACTTC
>.|TRBD1|TRBJ2-7|TRBV29-1
CSVRQGLSYEQYF
TGCAGCGTCCGACAGGGCCTCTCCTACGAGCAGTACTTC
>.|TRBD1|TRBJ1-1|TRBV5-1
CASSLAGQGLGTEAFF
TGCGCCAGCAGCTTGGCCGGACAGGGGTTAGGGACTGAAGCTTTCTTT
>.|TRBD2|TRBJ2-3|TRBV12-3/TRBV12-4
CASRRLSLAVLTDTQYF
TGTGCCAGCAGACGTCTGTCCCTAGCGGTGCTCACAGATACGCAGTATTTT
>.|TRBD1|TRBJ2-5|TRBV5-1
CASRRQGSEQYF
TGCGCCAGCAGACGACAGGGGAGTGAGCAGTACTTC
>once|TRBD2|TRBJ2-1|TRBV6-6
CASRGSGGVNEQFF
TGTGCCAGCAGGGGTAGCGGGGGGGTCAATGAGCAGTTCTTC
>.|TRBD2|TRBJ2-1|TRBV9
CASSVLAGNHNERFF
TGTGCCAGCAGCGTTCTAGCGGGGAACCACAATGAGCGGTTCTTC
>.|.|TRBJ2-7|TRBV20-1
CSATAYEQYF
TGCAGTGCTACGGCCTACGAGCAGTACTTC
>.|.|TRBJ2-6|TRBV4-1
CASSQGTVSGANVLTF
TGCGCCAGCAGCCAAGGGACAGTGTCTGGGGCCAACGTCCTGACTTTC
>.|TRBD2|TRBJ2-3|TRBV3-1
CASSQSSGSSTDTQYF
TGTGCCAGCAGCCAAAGTAGCGGGTCTAGCACAGATACGCAGTATTTT
>.|TRBD1|TRBJ2-7|TRBV13
CASSWGEGQDSYEQYF
TGTGCCAGCAGCTGGGGAGAGGGACAGGACTCCTACGAGCAGTACTTC